This passage covers 26 T cell receptor beta chains from one sample sequenced in a study of cytomegalovirus exposure and HLA in healthy donors. Measured with immunoSEQ multiplex PCR; TCRdb has only the in-frame clones, and not every one. Among roughly 300,000 clones listed, approximately 86% were seen once. Input material: PBMCs. Every receptor here comes from a woman aged 30 to 39 in good health and CMV-seropositive.

As concerns this clone: The sample has other DNA sequences that encode this CDR3 too. J is TRBJ2-5 and V is TRBV29-1; D may be TRBD1 (6 bases). In germline, CDR1 is SQVTM, CDR2 ANQGSEA. Trimming pared 6 bases from V and 1 base from J, leaving 12 bases between. The CDR3 length is 13 residues. The CDR3 DNA follows: TGCAGCGTACCACAGGGATCCCAAGAGACCCAGTACTTC. Protein: CSVPQGSQETQYF.

In its sample, this clone was seen once. The chain employs TRBV5-1 and TRBJ1-1, with a possible D match to TRBD1 (6 bases). This CDR3 has 13 residues. The V end lost 5 bases, the J end lost 5 bases, and 13 bases lay between the germline ends. Germline V gene sequence: CDR1 SGHRS, CDR2 YFSETQ. The CDR3 here is CASRLPGDTEAFF. Written as DNA, the CDR3 is TGCGCCAGCAGACTCCCAGGGGATACTGAAGCTTTCTTT. The full variable domain, completed using reference TRBV5-1 and TRBJ1-1, is KAGVTQTPRYLIKTRGQQVTLSCSPISGHRSVSWYQQTPGQGLQFLFEYFSETQRNKGNFPGRFSGRQFSNSRSEMNVSTLELGDSALYLCASRLPGDTEAFFGQGTRLTVV.

V usage is TRBV5-4 and J usage is TRBJ1-2, with 9 positions matching TRBD1. This CDR3 contains 17 residues. The V segment lost 0 bases and the J segment 0 bases; nucleotides outside the gene matches: 6. CDR1 and CDR2 (germline): SGHNT, YYREEE (reference sequence). The CDR3 spells CASSLAGQGAPNYGYTF. CDR3 DNA: TGTGCCAGCAGCTTGGCGGGACAGGGCGCCCCTAACTATGGCTACACCTTC.

V is TRBV5-4 and J is TRBJ1-1; weak D call: TRBD1 (5 bases). Germline CDR1 and CDR2: SGHNT and YYREEE (reference sequence). The V end lost 5 bases, the J end lost 0 bases, and 8 bases lay between the germline ends. This CDR3 contains 13 residues. CDR3 in amino acids: CASRRGMNTEAFF. The CDR3 DNA reads as TGTGCCAGCAGAAGGGGCATGAACACTGAAGCTTTCTTT.

CDR3 sequence reads: CASRERPTTGANYGYTF. DNA of the CDR3: TGCGCCAGCAGGGAAAGACCAACGACAGGGGCTAACTATGGCTACACCTTC. V usage is TRBV5-1 and J usage is TRBJ1-2, with 8 nucleotides matching TRBD1. Germline loops: CDR1 SGHRS, CDR2 YFSETQ. The V segment lost 5 bases and the J segment 0 bases; nucleotides outside the gene matches: 12. The CDR3 runs 17 residues.

This sequence joins TRBV4-3 and TRBJ2-1; no clear D. Germline lookup yields CDR1 LGHNA and CDR2 YSLEER. The length of the CDR3 is 16 residues. V was clipped by 4 bases and J by 4 bases, with 17 bases between them. The CDR3 protein is CASSPQTAGKYNEQFF. Here the CDR3 DNA reads TGCGCCAGCAGCCCGCAGACCGCCGGAAAGTACAATGAGCAGTTCTTC.

CDR3 region: CASSLVGYNEQFF. The CDR3 nucleotides read TGTGCCAGCAGCTTAGTAGGGTACAATGAGCAGTTCTTC. This rearrangement joins TRBV7-2 to TRBJ2-1; D gene unclear. The germline CDR1 and CDR2 sequences are SGHTA and FQGNSA. V gave up 1 base and J gave up 4 bases, with 5 bases separating them. CDR3 length: 13 residues.

V usage is TRBV7-3 and J usage is TRBJ2-1, with D tentatively TRBD1 or TRBD2 (6 bases each). From germline, CDR1 is SGHTA and CDR2 FQGTGA. The length of the CDR3 is 17 residues. Trimming cost V 4 bases and J 0 bases, with 16 bases left between them. CDR3 DNA: TGTGCCAGCAGCTCCTTAAGGGGGGCAGCCTCCTACAATGAGCAGTTCTTC. Its protein product is CASSSLRGAASYNEQFF.

The rearrangement links TRBV7-8 to TRBJ2-7; either TRBD1 or TRBD2 may fit D (5 bases each). Germline V gives CDR1 SGHVS, CDR2 FQNEAQ. Trimming stripped 1 base from V and 2 bases from J, with 9 bases between. The CDR3 runs 14 residues. CDR3 amino acids: CASSLGGPPYEQYF. CDR3 bases: TGTGCCAGCAGCTTAGGGGGACCACCCTACGAGCAGTACTTC.

The chain couples TRBV7-2 to TRBJ2-4, with 8 bases identical to TRBD2. V gave up 5 bases and J gave up 8 bases; unmatched junction bases: 14. Germline CDR1 reads SGHTA; CDR2 reads FQGNSA. The CDR3 spans 16 residues. The CDR3 DNA sequence: TGTGCCAGCAGCGCACCGGGACTAGGAGCCCGAGACATTCAGTACTTC. Encoded protein: CASSAPGLGARDIQYF.

The gene calls are TRBV6-5 and TRBJ2-2; perhaps D is TRBD1 or TRBD2 (5 bases each). The CDR3 has 14 amino acids. V was cut by 6 bases and J by 4 bases, with 12 bases left in between. Germline V gene sequence: CDR1 MNHEY, CDR2 SVGAGI. The CDR3 nucleotides are TGTGCCAGCAGCCCGGGACCGAGCACCGGGGAGCTGTTTTTT. It translates to CASSPGPSTGELFF.

The chain joins TRBV15 to TRBJ1-5, with 9 bases aligning to TRBD1. The V gene's germline CDR1 is LNHNV and CDR2 YYDKDF (reference sequence). V shed 3 bases, J shed 6 bases, and the junction held 6 bases outside the gene matches. The CDR3 runs 15 residues. CDR3 sequence (DNA): TGTGCCACCAGCAGCCTAACAGGGGGCATTCAGCCCCAGCATTTT. This translates into CATSSLTGGIQPQHF. Based on the CDR3 plus reference TRBV15 and TRBJ1-5, the full variable domain is DAMVIQNPRYQVTQFGKPVTLSCSQTLNHNVMYWYQQKSSQAPKLLFHYYDKDFNNEADTPDNFQSRRPNTSFCFLDIRSPGLGDTAMYLCATSSLTGGIQPQHFGDGTRLSIL.

V is TRBV5-1 and J is TRBJ2-2; TRBD2 matches at 7 bases. This CDR3 is built from 15 residues. V gave up 0 bases and J gave up 5 bases; unmatched junction bases: 4. Germline V gene sequence: CDR1 SGHRS, CDR2 YFSETQ. The CDR3 DNA is TGCGCCAGCAGCTTGGGGACACTAGCGACCGGGGAGCTGTTTTTT. It specifies CASSLGTLATGELFF.

The chain combines TRBV4-2 with TRBJ2-1, with 12 bases matching TRBD2. This CDR3 comprises 16 residues. Germline-derived CDR1 and CDR2 are LGHNA and YNFKEQ. Losses at the gene ends were 4 bases for V and 7 bases for J; bases not matched to a gene: 8. The CDR3 region is CASSPMTSGGPNEQFF. The CDR3 coding sequence is TGTGCCAGCAGCCCCATGACTAGCGGGGGACCTAATGAGCAGTTCTTC.

The genes are TRBV27 and TRBJ2-5; no firm D call. The CDR3 is 14 amino acids. Germline CDR1 MNHEY, CDR2 SMNVEV (reference sequence). V lost 3 bases to trimming and J lost 5 bases, with 13 bases between them. This CDR3 reads CASSFGSDGETQYF. DNA for the CDR3: TGTGCCAGCAGTTTCGGCTCCGACGGGGAGACCCAGTACTTC.

V gene TRBV9 combines with J gene TRBJ1-3; TRBD1 matches at 11 bases. Trimming cost V 4 bases and J 4 bases; bases outside gene matches: 7. CDR1 is SGDLS and CDR2 is YYNGEE in the germline V gene. The CDR3 consists of 16 residues. The DNA for the CDR3 is TGTGCCAGCAGCCCGGGGACAGGGGGATGGGGAAACACCATATATTTT. Protein sequence: CASSPGTGGWGNTIYF.

The chain uses TRBV25-1 and TRBJ2-7; D possibly uses TRBD1 or TRBD2 (6 bases each). The CDR3 covers 15 residues. CDR1 and CDR2 (germline): MGHDK, SYGVNS. Between the trimmed V and J ends, which lost 1 base and 5 bases, there was a span of 15 bases. The CDR3 DNA reads as TGTGCCAGCAGTGAATTTAAGGCAGGGGAGGACGAGCAGTACTTC. Encoded protein: CASSEFKAGEDEQYF.

The gene calls are TRBV5-4 and TRBJ2-1, with D unclear. V dropped 5 bases and J dropped 0 bases, with 12 bases sitting between them. There are 15 residues in the CDR3. Germline lookup yields CDR1 SGHNT and CDR2 YYREEE (reference sequence). CDR3 DNA: TGTGCCAGCAGGACATCTCAGAGCTCCTACAATGAGCAGTTCTTC. Protein: CASRTSQSSYNEQFF. Looking up the rest from reference TRBV5-4 and TRBJ2-1 gives the full variable domain: ETGVTQSPTHLIKTRGQQVTLRCSSQSGHNTVSWYQQALGQGPQFIFQYYREEENGRGNFPPRFSGLQFPNYSSELNVNALELDDSALYLCASRTSQSSYNEQFFGPGTRLTVL.

The J gene is TRBJ2-3, the V gene TRBV19; TRBD2 matches at 12 bases. V lost 2 bases, J lost 1 base, and 13 bases stayed unmatched. CDR3 length equals 20 residues. CDR1 is LNHDA, CDR2 SQIVND, per germline (reference sequence). This chain's CDR3 is CASSIRAGLAGHRGTDTQYF. For the CDR3, the DNA is TGTGCCAGTAGTATAAGAGCGGGACTAGCGGGTCACCGGGGCACAGATACGCAGTATTTT.

The rearrangement joins TRBV6-5 to TRBJ1-1; D remains unclear. Trimming removed 0 bases from V and 0 bases from J, with 8 bases in between. The CDR3 is made up of 15 amino acids. From germline, CDR1 is MNHEY and CDR2 SVGAGI. The CDR3 sequence: CASSYSGSVNTEAFF. The CDR3, as DNA: TGTGCCAGCAGTTACTCCGGTTCGGTGAACACTGAAGCTTTCTTT.

The J gene is TRBJ1-4, the V gene TRBV5-1, with D possibly matching TRBD1 (6 bases). Per germline, CDR1 SGHRS and CDR2 YFSETQ. Trimming pared 4 bases from V and 8 bases from J, leaving 18 bases between. The CDR3 contains 15 residues. As DNA, the CDR3 is TGCGCCAGCAGCCCTACTTACAGGGTTGAAGAAAAACTGTTTTTT. Protein: CASSPTYRVEEKLFF.

The V call is TRBV11-3, the J call TRBJ2-1; perhaps D is TRBD1 or TRBD2 (5 bases each). Between the trimmed V and J ends, which lost 1 base and 5 bases, there was a span of 9 bases. Germline V CDR1 and CDR2: SGHNT, YENEEA. The CDR3 runs 14 residues. CDR3 region: CASSLGGPNNEQFF. CDR3 DNA: TGTGCCAGCAGCTTAGGGGGACCTAACAATGAGCAGTTCTTC.

This chain connects TRBV5-4 to TRBJ2-4; possible D gene TRBD1, 7 bases. Trimming took 4 bases from V and 1 from J, leaving 15 bases between them. The CDR3 covers 16 residues. From germline, CDR1 is SGHNT and CDR2 YYREEE (reference sequence). In DNA, the CDR3 is TGTGCCAGCAGCCAGGAGGGACAGTTGGCCAAAAACATTCAGTACTTC. It yields the protein CASSQEGQLAKNIQYF.

This chain joins TRBV27 and TRBJ1-6, with unresolved D. The CDR3 length is 19 residues. The ends were cut back, 1 base at V and 1 base at J, with 17 bases in the middle. CDR1 is MNHEY, CDR2 SMNVEV, per germline (reference sequence). The chain's CDR3 is CASSLFAVQKGSYNSPLHF. In nucleotides, the CDR3 is TGTGCCAGCAGTTTATTCGCTGTGCAGAAGGGATCCTATAATTCACCCCTCCACTTT.

The chain links TRBV5-1 to TRBJ1-4, with no clear D. The germline V gene has CDR1 SGHRS and CDR2 YFSETQ. Trimming left V 5 bases short and J 0 bases short, with 11 bases between. CDR3 length: 15 amino acids. For the CDR3, the DNA is TGCGCCAGCAGTCCCCAGCTGGCAACTAATGAAAAACTGTTTTTT. Translation: CASSPQLATNEKLFF.

The V and J genes are TRBV20-1 and TRBJ2-7, with a weak D call TRBD1 (6 bases). The CDR3 sequence is 11 residues long. Trimming pared 7 bases from V and 4 bases from J, leaving 11 bases between. Germline CDR1 is DFQATT and CDR2 is SNEGSKA (reference sequence). CDR3 DNA: TGCAGTGTTCAGACAGGTTACGAGCAGTACTTC. Translation: CSVQTGYEQYF.